The TCR beta chain under discussion was sequenced for a study of blood T cells in healthy people across ages. Points from the study as a whole: Donor CMV status was unknown, possibly confounding expanded clonotype changes.

CDR1 SQVTM and CDR2 ANQGSEA come from the germline V gene. Trimming left V 4 bases short and J 2 bases short, with 21 bases between. The CDR3 has 16 residues. At least 6.5 million PBMCs were isolated per sample. A J-beta primer mix and a sample-barcoded 5' primer were used in a second PCR of about 7 to 11 cycles. Each CDR3 protein is one row after TCRdb ran MiXCR on the 5' RACE reads. Altogether over 1,500,000 distinct CDR3 sequences are present, 35% to 50% being singletons, with the ten largest covering about 21%. Comments on this clonotype: The antigen is unknown.

The rearrangement uses TRBV29-1 and TRBJ2-7, with D possibly called TRBD1 or TRBD2 (5 bases each). This clonotype was obtained from a human donor in good health. Sequencing input: blood. The CDR3 DNA reads TGCAGCGTTGTAGGTCGGGACGTGGCCTCCACCTACGAGCAGTACTTC. As protein: CSVVGRDVASTYEQYF.